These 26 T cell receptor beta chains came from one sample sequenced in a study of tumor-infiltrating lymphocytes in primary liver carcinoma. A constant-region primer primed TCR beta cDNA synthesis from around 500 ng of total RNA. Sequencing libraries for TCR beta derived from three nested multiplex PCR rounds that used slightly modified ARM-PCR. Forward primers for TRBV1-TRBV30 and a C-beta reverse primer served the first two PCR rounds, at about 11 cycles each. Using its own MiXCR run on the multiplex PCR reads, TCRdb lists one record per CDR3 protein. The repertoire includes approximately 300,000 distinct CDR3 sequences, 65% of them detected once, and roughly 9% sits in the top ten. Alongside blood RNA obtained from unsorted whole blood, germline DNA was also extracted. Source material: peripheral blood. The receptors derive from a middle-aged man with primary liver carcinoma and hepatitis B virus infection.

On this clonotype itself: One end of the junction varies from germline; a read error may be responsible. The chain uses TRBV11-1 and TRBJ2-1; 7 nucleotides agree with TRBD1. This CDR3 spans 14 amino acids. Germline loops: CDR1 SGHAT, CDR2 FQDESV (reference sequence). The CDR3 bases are TGTTCCAGCAACTCCAGGACAGGCTACCTCGAGCAGTTCTTC. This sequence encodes CSSNSRTGYLEQFF.

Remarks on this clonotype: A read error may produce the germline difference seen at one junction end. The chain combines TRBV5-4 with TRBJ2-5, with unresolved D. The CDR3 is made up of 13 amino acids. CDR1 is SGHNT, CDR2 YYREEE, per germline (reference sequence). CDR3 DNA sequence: TGTCCCAGCAGCGCTAAAGAGAGAGAGACCCAGTACTTC. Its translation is CPSSAKERETQYF.

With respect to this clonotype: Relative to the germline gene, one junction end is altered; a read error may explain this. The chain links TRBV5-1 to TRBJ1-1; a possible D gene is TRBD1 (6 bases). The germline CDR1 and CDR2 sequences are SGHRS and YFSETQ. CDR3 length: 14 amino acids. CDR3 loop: CASSLGGRGEEALF. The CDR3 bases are TGCGCCAGCAGCTTGGGGGGCAGGGGCGAGGAAGCTTTATTT. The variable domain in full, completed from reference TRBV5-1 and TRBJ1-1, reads KAGVTQTPRYLIKTRGQQVTLSCSPISGHRSVSWYQQTPGQGLQFLFEYFSETQRNKGNFPGRFSGRQFSNSRSEMNVSTLELGDSALYLCASSLGGRGEEALFGQGTRLTVV.

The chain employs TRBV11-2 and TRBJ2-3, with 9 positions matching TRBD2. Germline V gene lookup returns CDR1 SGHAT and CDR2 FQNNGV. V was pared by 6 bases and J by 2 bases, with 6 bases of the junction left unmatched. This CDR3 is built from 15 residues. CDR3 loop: CASRVSGRDTDTQYF. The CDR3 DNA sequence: TGTGCCAGCAGAGTTAGCGGGAGAGACACAGATACGCAGTATTTT.

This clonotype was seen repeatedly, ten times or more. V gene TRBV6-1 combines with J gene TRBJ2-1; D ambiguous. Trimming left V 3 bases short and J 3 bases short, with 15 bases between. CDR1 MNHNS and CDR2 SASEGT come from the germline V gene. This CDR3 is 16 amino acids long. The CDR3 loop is CASSDLLGEFYNEQFF. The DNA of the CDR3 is TGTGCCAGCAGTGATCTTTTAGGAGAGTTCTACAATGAGCAGTTCTTC.

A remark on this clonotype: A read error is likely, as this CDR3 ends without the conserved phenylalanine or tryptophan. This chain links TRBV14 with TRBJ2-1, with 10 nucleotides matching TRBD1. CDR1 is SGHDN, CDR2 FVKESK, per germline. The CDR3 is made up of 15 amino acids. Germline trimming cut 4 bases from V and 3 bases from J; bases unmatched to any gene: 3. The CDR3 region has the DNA TGTGCCAGCAGCCGGGGACAGGGGAACTACAATGAGCAGTTCCTC. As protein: CASSRGQGNYNEQFL.

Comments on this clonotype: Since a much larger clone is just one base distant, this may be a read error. Here the CDR3 reads CASSFPGTEIMDEQFF. In DNA form, the CDR3 reads TGTGCCAGCAGTTTCCCCGGGACAGAGATAATGGATGAGCAGTTCTTC. The chain employs TRBV2 and TRBJ2-1, with TRBD1 matching 7 bases. CDR1 is SNHLY and CDR2 is FYNNEI in the germline V gene. V gave up 5 bases and J gave up 8 bases; unmatched junction bases: 15. The CDR3 length is 16 residues.

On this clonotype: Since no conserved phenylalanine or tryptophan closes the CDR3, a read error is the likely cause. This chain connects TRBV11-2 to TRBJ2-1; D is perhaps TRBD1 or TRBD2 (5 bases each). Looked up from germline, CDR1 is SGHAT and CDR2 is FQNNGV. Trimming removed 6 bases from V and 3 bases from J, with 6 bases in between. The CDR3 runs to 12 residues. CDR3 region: CASRGDYNEQFI. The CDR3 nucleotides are TGTGCCAGCAGGGGGGACTACAATGAGCAGTTCATC.

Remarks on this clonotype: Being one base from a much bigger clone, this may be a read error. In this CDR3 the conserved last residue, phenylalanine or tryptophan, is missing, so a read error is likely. The DNA of the CDR3 is TGTGCCAGCACTGTTTCCGCCTCAGCCTACGAGCAGTACCTC. Translating gives CASTVSASAYEQYL. V and J are TRBV6-5 and TRBJ2-7; no clear D. This CDR3 comprises 14 residues. V was cut by 7 bases and J by 2 bases, with 15 bases left in between. Germline values: CDR1 MNHEY, CDR2 SVGAGI.

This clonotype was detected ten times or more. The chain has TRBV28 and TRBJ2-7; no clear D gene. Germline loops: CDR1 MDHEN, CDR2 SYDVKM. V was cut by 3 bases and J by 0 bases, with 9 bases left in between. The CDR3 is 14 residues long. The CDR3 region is CASSFAGFSYEQYF. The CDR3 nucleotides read TGTGCCAGCAGTTTCGCAGGTTTCTCCTACGAGCAGTACTTC.

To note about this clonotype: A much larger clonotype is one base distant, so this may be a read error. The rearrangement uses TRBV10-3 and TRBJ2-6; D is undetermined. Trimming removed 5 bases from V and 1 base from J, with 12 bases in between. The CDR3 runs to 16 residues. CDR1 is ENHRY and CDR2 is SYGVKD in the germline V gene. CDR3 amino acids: CAISYLSLSGANVLTF. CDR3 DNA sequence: TGTGCCATCAGTTACCTTTCGTTGTCTGGGGCCAACGTCCTGACTTTC.

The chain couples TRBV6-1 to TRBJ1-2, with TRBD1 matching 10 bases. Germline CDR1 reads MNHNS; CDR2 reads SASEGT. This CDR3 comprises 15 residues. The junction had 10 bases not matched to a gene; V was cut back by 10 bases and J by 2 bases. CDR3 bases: TGTGCCAACAGCGGGACGGGACAGGGGAACTATGGCTACACCTTC. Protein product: CANSGTGQGNYGYTF.

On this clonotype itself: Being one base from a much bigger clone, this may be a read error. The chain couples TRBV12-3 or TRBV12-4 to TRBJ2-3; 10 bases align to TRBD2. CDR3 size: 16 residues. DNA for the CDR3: TGTGCCAGCAGTTCTGGGACTAGCGTTAGCACAGATATGCAGTATTTT. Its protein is CASSSGTSVSTDMQYF.

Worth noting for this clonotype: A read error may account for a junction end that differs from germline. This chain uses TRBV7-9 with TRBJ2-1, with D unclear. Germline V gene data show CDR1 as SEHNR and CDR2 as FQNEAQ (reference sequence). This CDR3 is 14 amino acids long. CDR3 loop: CVSSLPPRFDEQFF. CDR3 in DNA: TGTGTCAGCAGCTTACCGCCACGGTTCGATGAGCAGTTCTTC.

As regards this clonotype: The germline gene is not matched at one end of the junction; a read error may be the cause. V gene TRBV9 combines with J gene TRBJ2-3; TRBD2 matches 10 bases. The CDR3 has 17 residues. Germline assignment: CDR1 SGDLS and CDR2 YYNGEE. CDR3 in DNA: TGTGTCAGCAGCCCCTACTCCGGGACTAGCGGCACAGATACGCAGTATTTT. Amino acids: CVSSPYSGTSGTDTQYF.

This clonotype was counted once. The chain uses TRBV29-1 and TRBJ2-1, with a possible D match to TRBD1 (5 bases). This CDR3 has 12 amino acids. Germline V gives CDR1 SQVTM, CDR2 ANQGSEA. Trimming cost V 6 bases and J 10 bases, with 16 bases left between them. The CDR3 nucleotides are TGCAGCGTGGCACCGACAGTCAAAGAGCAGTTCTTC. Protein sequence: CSVAPTVKEQFF.

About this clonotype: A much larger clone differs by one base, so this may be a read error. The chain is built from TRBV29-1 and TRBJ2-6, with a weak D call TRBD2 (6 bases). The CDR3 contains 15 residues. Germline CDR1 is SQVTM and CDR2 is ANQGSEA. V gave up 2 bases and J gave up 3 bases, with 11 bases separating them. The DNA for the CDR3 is TGCAGCGTTGAACTGGGGGGATATGGGGCCAACGTCCTGACTTTC. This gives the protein CSVELGGYGANVLTF. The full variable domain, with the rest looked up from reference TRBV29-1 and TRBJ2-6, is SAVISQKPSRDICQRGTSLTIQCQVDSQVTMMFWYRQQPGQSLTLIATANQGSEATYESGFVIDKFPISRPNLTFSTLTVSNMSPEDSSIYLCSVELGGYGANVLTFGAGSRLTVL.

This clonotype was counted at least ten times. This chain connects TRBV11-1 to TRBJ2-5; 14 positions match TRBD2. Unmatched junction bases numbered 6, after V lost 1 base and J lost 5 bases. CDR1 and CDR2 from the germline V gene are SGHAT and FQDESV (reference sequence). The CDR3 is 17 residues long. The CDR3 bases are TGTGCCAGCAGCTTAGAGGGGACTAGCGGGAGCGGTGAGACCCAGTACTTC. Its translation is CASSLEGTSGSGETQYF.

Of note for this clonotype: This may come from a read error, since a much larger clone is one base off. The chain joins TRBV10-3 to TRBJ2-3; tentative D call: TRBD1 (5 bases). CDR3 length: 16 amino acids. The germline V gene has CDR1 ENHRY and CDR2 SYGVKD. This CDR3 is CAISESGAPRFDKQYF. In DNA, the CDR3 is TGTGCCATCAGTGAGTCAGGGGCACCCCGGTTTGATAAGCAGTATTTT.

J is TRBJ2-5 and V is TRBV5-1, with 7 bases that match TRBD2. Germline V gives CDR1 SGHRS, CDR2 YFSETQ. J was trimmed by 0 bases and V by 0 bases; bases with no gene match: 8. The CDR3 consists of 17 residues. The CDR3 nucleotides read TGCGCCAGCAGCTTGGGGGGGGGGGGACTGTACCAAGAGACCCAGTACTTC. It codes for CASSLGGGGLYQETQYF.

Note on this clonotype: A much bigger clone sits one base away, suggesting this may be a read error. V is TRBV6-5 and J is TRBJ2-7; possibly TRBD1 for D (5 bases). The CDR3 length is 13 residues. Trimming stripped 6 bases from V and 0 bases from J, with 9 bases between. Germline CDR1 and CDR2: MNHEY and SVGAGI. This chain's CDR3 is CASRSRDSYEQYF. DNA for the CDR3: TGTGCCAGCAGGAGCAGGGACTCCTACGAGCAGTACTTC.

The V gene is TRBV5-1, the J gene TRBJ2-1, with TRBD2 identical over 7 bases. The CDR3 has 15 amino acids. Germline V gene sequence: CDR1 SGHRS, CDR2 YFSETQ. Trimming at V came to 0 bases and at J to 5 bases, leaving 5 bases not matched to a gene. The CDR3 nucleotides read TGCGCCAGCAGCTTGGGGGCGGGAGACCACAATGAGCAGTTCTTC. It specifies CASSLGAGDHNEQFF.

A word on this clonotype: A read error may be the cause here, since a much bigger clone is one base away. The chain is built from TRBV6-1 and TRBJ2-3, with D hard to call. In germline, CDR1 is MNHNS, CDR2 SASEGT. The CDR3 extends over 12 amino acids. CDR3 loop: CASRNQPWTQCF. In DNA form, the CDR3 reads TGTGCCAGCCGGAACCAGCCCTGGACGCAGTGTTTT.

CDR3 bases: TGTGCCAGCAGTCCGAGACGACAGGGGTCAACAAAAAACACTGAAGCTTTCTTT. Translated, it gives CASSPRRQGSTKNTEAFF. This chain joins TRBV6-5 and TRBJ1-1; 8 bases align to TRBD1. With 5 bases clipped from V and 2 bases from J, the junction kept 16 bases outside the gene matches. CDR3 size: 18 residues. CDR1 is MNHEY, CDR2 SVGAGI, per germline.

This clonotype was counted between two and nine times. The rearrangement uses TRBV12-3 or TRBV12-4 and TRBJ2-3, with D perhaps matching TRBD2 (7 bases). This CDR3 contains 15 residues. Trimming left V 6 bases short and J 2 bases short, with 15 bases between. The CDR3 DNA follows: TGTGCCAGCAGGGGGGGGGGCAGAACCACAGATACGCAGTATTTT. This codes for CASRGGGRTTDTQYF.

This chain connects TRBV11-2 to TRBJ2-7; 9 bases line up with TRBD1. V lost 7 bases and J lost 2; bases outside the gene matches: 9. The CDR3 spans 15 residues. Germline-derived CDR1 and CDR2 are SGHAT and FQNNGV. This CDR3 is CASIRDRVQPYEQYF. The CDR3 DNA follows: TGTGCCAGCATCAGGGACAGGGTGCAACCCTACGAGCAGTACTTC.